The present T cell receptor (beta chain) was sequenced within a study of blood T cell repertoires in COVID-19. In the study overall: PBMCs, B-cell-depleted T cells, or T cells provided the cDNA or gDNA that made up the material.

This clone was seen a single time. Assay: immunoSEQ multiplex PCR; the TCRdb copy retains only in-frame clones and omits some. The sample has about 140,000 clones, around 88% seen once. The trim removed 8 bases at V and 2 bases at J, leaving 6 bases unmatched. The CDR3 sequence is 14 residues long. Germline assignment: CDR1 MNHEY and CDR2 SMNVEV (reference sequence). The sample taken for sequencing was peripheral blood. This TCR was recovered from a human donor in a cohort sampled during active COVID-19. The genes are TRBV27 and TRBJ2-1, with TRBD2 identical over 7 bases. CDR3 nucleotides: TGTGCCAGCGGGGGGGAGACCACCTACAATGAGCAGTTCTTC. This gives the protein CASGGETTYNEQFF.